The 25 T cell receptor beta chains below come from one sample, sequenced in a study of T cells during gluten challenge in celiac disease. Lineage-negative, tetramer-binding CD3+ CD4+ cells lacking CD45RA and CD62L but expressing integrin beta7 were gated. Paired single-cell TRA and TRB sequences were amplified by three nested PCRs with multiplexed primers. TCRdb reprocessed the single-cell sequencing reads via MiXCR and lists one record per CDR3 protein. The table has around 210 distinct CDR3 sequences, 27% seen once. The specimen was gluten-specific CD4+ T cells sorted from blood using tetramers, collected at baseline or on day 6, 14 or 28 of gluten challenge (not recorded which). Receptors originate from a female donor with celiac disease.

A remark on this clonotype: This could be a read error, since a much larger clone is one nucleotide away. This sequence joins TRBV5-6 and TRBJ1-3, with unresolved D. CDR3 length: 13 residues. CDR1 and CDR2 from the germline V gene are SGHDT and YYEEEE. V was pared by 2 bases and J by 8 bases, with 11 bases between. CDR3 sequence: CASSFSSSDTIYF. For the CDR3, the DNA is TGTGCCAGCAGCTTCTCCTCTTCAGACACCATATATTTT.

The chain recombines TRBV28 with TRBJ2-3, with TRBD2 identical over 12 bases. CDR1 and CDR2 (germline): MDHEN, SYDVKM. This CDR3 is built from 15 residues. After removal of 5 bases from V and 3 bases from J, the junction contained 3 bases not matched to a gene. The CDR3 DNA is TGTGCCAGCAGTACACTAGCGGGGGGAACAGATACGCAGTATTTT. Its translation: CASSTLAGGTDTQYF.

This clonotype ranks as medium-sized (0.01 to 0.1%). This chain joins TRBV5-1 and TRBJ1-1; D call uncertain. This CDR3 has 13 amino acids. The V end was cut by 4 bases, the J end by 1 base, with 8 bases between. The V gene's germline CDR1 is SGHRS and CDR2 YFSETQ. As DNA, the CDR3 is TGCGCCAGCAGCATCACTCAGAACACTGAAGCTTTCTTT. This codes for CASSITQNTEAFF.

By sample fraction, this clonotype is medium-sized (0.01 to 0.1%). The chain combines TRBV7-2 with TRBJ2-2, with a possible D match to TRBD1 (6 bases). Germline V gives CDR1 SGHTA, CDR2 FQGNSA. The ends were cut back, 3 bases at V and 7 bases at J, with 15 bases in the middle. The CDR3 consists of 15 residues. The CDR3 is CASSFRSIQGGELFF. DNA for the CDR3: TGTGCCAGCAGCTTCCGTTCGATACAGGGCGGGGAGCTGTTTTTT. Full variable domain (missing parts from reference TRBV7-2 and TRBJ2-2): GAGVSQSPSNKVTEKGKDVELRCDPISGHTALYWYRQSLGQGLEFLIYFQGNSAPDKSGLPSDRFSAERTGGSVSTLTIQRTQQEDSAVYLCASSFRSIQGGELFFGEGSRLTVL.

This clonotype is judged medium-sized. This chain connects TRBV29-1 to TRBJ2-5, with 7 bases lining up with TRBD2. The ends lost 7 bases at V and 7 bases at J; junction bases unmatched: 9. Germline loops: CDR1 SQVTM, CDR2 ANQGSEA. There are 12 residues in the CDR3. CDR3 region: CSGGGWEGTQYF. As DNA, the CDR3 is TGCAGCGGGGGCGGCTGGGAGGGGACCCAGTACTTC.

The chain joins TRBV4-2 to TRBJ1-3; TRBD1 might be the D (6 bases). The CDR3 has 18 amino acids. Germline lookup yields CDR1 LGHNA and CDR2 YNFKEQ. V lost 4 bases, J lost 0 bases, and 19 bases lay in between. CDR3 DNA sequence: TGTGCCAGCAGCCCGACGGGACATGGAATGAGCTCTGGAAACACCATATATTTT. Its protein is CASSPTGHGMSSGNTIYF.

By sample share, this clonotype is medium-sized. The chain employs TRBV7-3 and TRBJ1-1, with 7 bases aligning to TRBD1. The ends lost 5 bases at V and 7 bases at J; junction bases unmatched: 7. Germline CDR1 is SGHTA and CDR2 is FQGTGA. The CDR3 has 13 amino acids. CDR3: CASSVAQGFEAFF. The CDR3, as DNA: TGTGCCAGCAGCGTCGCACAGGGGTTTGAAGCTTTCTTT.

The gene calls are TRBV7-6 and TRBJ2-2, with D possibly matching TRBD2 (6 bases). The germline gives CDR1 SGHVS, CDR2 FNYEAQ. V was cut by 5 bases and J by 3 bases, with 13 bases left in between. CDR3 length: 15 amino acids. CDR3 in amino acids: CASSRGTWDTGELFF. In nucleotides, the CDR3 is TGTGCCAGCAGCCGCGGGACTTGGGACACCGGGGAGCTGTTTTTT.

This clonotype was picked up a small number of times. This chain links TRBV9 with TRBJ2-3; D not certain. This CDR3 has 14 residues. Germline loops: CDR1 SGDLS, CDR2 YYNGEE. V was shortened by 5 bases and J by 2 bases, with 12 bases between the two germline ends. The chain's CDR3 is CASSWTFNTDTQYF. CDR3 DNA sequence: TGTGCCAGCAGTTGGACGTTCAACACAGATACGCAGTATTTT.

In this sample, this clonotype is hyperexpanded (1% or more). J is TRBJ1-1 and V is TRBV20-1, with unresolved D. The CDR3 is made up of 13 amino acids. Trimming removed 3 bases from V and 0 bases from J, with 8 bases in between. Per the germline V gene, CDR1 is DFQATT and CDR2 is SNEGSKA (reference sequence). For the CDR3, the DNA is TGCAGTGCTAGTAAGCAGCTGAACACTGAAGCTTTCTTT. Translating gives CSASKQLNTEAFF.

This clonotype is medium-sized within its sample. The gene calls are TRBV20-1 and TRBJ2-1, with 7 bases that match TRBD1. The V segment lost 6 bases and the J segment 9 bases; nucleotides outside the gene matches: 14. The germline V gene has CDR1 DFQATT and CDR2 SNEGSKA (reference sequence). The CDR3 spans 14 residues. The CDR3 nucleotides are TGCAGTGCAGAACGGACATACGCAGGGGGTGAGCAGTTCTTC. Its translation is CSAERTYAGGEQFF.

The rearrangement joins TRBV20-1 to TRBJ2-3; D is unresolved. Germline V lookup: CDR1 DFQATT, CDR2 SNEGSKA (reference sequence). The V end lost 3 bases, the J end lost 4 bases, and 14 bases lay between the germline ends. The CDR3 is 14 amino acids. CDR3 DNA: TGCAGTGCTAGCCGCTGGGGTGCGCCAGATACGCAGTATTTT. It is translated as CSASRWGAPDTQYF.

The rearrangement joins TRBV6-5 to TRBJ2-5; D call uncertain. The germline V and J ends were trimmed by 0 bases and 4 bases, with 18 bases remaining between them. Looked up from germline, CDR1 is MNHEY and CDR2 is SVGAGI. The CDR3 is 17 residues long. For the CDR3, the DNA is TGTGCCAGCAGTTACTCTTACAACTCAGGACGGTCAGAGACCCAGTACTTC. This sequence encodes CASSYSYNSGRSETQYF.

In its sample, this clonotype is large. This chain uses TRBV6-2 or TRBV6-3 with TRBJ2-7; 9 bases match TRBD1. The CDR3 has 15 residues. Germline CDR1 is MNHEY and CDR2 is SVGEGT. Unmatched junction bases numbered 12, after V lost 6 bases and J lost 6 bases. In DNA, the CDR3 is TGTGCCAGCAGCACATTGACAGGGGGGAATTCCGAGCAGTACTTC. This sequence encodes CASSTLTGGNSEQYF.

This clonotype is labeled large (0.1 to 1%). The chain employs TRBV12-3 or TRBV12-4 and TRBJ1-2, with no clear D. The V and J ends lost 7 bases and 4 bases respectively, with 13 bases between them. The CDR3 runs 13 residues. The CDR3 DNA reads TGTGCCAGCACCTCTCGGGTTGGCTATGGCTACACCTTC. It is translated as CASTSRVGYGYTF.

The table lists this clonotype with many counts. The chain's CDR3 is CAIGRNEQYF. DNA of the CDR3: TGTGCCATCGGACGGAATGAGCAGTACTTC. The chain couples TRBV2 to TRBJ2-7; no firm D call. CDR1 SNHLY and CDR2 FYNNEI come from the germline V gene. V lost 10 bases and J lost 7, with 11 bases in between. The CDR3 loop spans 10 amino acids. The variable domain in full, completed from reference TRBV2 and TRBJ2-7, reads EPEVTQTPSHQVTQMGQEVILRCVPISNHLYFYWYRQILGQKVEFLVSFYNNEISEKSEIFDDQFSVERPDGSNFTLKIRSTKLEDSAMYFCAIGRNEQYFGPGTRLTVT.

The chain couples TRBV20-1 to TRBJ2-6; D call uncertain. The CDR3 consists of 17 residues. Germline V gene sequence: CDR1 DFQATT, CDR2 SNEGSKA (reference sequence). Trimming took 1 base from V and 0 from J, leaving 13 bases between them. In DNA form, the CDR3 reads TGCAGTGCTAGAGCAGTTTTAGATTTCTCTGGGGCCAACGTCCTGACTTTC. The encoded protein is CSARAVLDFSGANVLTF.

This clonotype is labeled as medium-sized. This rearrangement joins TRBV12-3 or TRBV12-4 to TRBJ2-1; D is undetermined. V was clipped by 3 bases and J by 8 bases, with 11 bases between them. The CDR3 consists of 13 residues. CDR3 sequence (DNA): TGTGCCAGCAGTTTGACGGCTCAGGATGAGCAGTTCTTC. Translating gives CASSLTAQDEQFF.

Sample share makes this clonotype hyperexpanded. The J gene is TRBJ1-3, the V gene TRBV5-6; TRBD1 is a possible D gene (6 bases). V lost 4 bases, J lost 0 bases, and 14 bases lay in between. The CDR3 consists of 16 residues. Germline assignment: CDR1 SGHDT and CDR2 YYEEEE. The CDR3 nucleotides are TGTGCCAGCAGCCATCGGACAGAATACTCTGGAAACACCATATATTTT. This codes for CASSHRTEYSGNTIYF.

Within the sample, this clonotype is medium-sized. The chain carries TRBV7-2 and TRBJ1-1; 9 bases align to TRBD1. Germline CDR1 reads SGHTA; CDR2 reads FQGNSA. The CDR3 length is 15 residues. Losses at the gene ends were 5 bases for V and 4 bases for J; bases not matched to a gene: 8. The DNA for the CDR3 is TGTGCCAGCAGCAATTGGGGACAGGGTGGCACTGAAGCTTTCTTT. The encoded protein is CASSNWGQGGTEAFF.

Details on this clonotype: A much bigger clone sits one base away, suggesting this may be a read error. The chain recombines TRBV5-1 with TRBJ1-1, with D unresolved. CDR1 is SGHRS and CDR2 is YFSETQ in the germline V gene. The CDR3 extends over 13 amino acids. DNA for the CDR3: TGCGCCAACAGCATCACTCAGAACACTGAAGCTTTCTTT. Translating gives CANSITQNTEAFF. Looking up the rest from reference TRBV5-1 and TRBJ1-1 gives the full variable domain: KAGVTQTPRYLIKTRGQQVTLSCSPISGHRSVSWYQQTPGQGLQFLFEYFSETQRNKGNFPGRFSGRQFSNSRSEMNVSTLELGDSALYLCANSITQNTEAFFGQGTRLTVV.

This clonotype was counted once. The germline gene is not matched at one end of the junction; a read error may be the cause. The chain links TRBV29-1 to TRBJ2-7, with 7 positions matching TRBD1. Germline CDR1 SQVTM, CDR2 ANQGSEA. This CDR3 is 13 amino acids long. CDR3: CNVEPARGHEQYF. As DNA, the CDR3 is TGCAACGTTGAACCAGCGAGGGGGCACGAGCAGTACTTC.

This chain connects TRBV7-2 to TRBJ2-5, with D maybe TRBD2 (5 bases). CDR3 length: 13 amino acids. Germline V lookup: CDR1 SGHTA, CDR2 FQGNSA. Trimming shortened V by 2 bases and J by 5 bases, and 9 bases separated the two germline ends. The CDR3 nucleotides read TGTGCCAGCAGCTTAAGGACTTGGGAGACCCAGTACTTC. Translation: CASSLRTWETQYF.

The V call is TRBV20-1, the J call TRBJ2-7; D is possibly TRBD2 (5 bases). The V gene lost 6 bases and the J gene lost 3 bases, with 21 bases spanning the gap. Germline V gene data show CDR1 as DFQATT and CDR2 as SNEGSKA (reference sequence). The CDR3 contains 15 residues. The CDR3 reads CSANRAGFELYEQYF. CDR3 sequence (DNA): TGCAGTGCAAATAGGGCGGGTTTTGAACTCTACGAGCAGTACTTC.

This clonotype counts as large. The CDR3 nucleotides are TGCGCCAGCAGCCAAGACCCGTTCGGGGAGACCCAGTACTTC. It specifies CASSQDPFGETQYF. V is TRBV4-3 and J is TRBJ2-5; D not resolved. The V end lost 0 bases, the J end lost 5 bases, and 10 bases lay between the germline ends. Germline V gene lookup returns CDR1 LGHNA and CDR2 YSLEER. This CDR3 has 14 amino acids.